This T cell receptor (beta chain) stems from a study of glioma-infiltrating T cells after dendritic cell vaccination. The study's findings and limits: Only a small number of patients had complete blood and tumor samples.

All glioblastoma patients lacked an isocitrate dehydrogenase mutation. This CDR3 spans 15 amino acids. J was trimmed by 5 bases and V by 4 bases; bases with no gene match: 5. Germline assignment: CDR1 SEHNR and CDR2 FQNEAQ (reference sequence). Primers: 60 V beta forward and 13 J beta reverse. Here immunoSEQ multiplex PCR was the method, and the copy in TCRdb shows in-frame clones only, minus some. The sample carries about 64,000 clones, 75% to 85% recorded once. A remark on this clone: The antigen remains unidentified.

This material consisted of blood, taken before dendritic cell vaccination. V usage is TRBV7-9 and J usage is TRBJ1-4; 9 bases are shared with TRBD1. The receptor was isolated from a human donor with glioblastoma. In nucleotides, the CDR3 is TGTGCCAGCAGCTCCAACAGGGGGCCAAATGAAAAACTGTTTTTT. Translation gives CASSSNRGPNEKLFF.